The rows below give T cell receptor beta chains drawn from one sample of a study of blood T cell repertoires in COVID-19. Here immunoSEQ multiplex PCR was the method, and the copy in TCRdb shows in-frame clones only, minus some. The sample has fewer than 70,000 clones, 80% to 90% seen once. The sequenced sample was peripheral blood. The receptors shown here come from a man aged 45-65 years with acute or convalescent COVID-19. CDR3s include the opening cysteine and the closing phenylalanine or tryptophan. D genes are given only for firm matches. Clone size is shown for a subset of rows, as once, few, many or a class of expanded clone.

j_gene,abundance,len,d_gene,v_gene,CDR3aa,CDR3nt
TRBJ2-2,NA,13,NA,TRBV30,CAWMGRNTGELFF,TGTGCCTGGATGGGGAGGAACACCGGGGAGCTGTTTTTT
TRBJ2-7,NA,15,TRBD1,TRBV27,CASSSAGQGADEQYF,TGTGCCAGCAGTTCGGCGGGACAGGGGGCTGACGAGCAGTACTTC
TRBJ2-7,NA,13,NA,TRBV6-5,CASSSPEVYEQYF,TGTGCCAGCAGCTCCCCCGAGGTATACGAGCAGTACTTC
TRBJ1-1,NA,13,NA,TRBV19,CASGRRGNTEAFF,TGTGCCAGTGGTCGACGGGGGAACACTGAAGCTTTCTTT
TRBJ1-2,NA,12,TRBD1,TRBV2,CASIRDRGGYTF,TGTGCCAGTATCCGGGACAGGGGTGGCTACACCTTC
TRBJ1-5,NA,17,NA,TRBV28,CASSFIRRTAINQPQHF,TGTGCCAGCAGTTTTATTCGGCGGACAGCGATCAATCAGCCCCAGCATTTT
TRBJ2-5,NA,15,TRBD1,TRBV24-1,CATRGTGQEQETQYF,TGTGCCACCAGGGGTACGGGACAGGAACAAGAGACCCAGTACTTC
TRBJ2-3,NA,14,NA,TRBV3-1/TRBV3-2,CASSHGVIGDTQYF,TGTGCCAGCAGCCACGGGGTGATCGGAGATACGCAGTATTTT
TRBJ2-7,NA,15,NA,TRBV4-2,CASSQDRGNSDEQYF,TGTGCCAGCAGCCAAGATCGGGGGAATTCGGACGAGCAGTACTTC
TRBJ2-3,NA,17,NA,TRBV7-2,CASSYRLGNPTTDTQYF,TGTGCCAGCAGCTACCGACTAGGAAACCCTACCACAGATACGCAGTATTTT
TRBJ2-7,NA,14,NA,TRBV2,CASTEQTSSYEQYF,TGTGCCAGCACAGAACAGACGAGCTCCTACGAGCAGTACTTC
TRBJ2-1,NA,14,NA,TRBV4-1,CASRAGEGYNEQFF,TGCGCCAGCAGGGCAGGGGAGGGGTACAATGAGCAGTTCTTC
TRBJ2-1,NA,16,TRBD2,TRBV6-2/TRBV6-3,CASSYSTSGSNNEQFF,TGTGCCAGCAGTTACTCGACTAGCGGGAGCAACAATGAGCAGTTCTTC
TRBJ2-1,NA,19,TRBD2,TRBV18,CASSPPPKSGRTTYNEQFF,TGTGCCAGCTCACCCCCCCCGAAGAGCGGGAGAACCACCTACAATGAGCAGTTCTTC
TRBJ2-5,once,18,TRBD2,TRBV4-1,CASSPQVRGSGRGETQYF,TGCGCCAGCAGCCCACAAGTTAGGGGGAGCGGGAGAGGAGAGACCCAGTACTTC
TRBJ2-1,NA,16,TRBD2,TRBV7-6,CASSSIAGLEGGVQFF,TGTGCCAGCAGCTCTATTGCTGGACTAGAGGGCGGGGTCCAGTTCTTC
TRBJ1-3,NA,15,NA,TRBV2,CASSRDRRSGNTIYF,TGTGCCAGCAGCCGTGACAGACGCTCTGGAAACACCATATATTTT
TRBJ2-7,NA,15,TRBD1,TRBV6-6,CASTPRDRGTYEQYF,TGTGCCAGCACCCCCCGGGACAGGGGGACCTACGAGCAGTACTTC
TRBJ1-1,NA,15,NA,TRBV4-3,CASSQDGAANTEAFF,TGCGCCAGCAGCCAAGATGGGGCAGCGAACACTGAAGCTTTCTTT
TRBJ1-2,NA,16,TRBD1,TRBV6-5,CASSYVRTGGSYGYTF,TGTGCCAGCAGTTACGTCAGGACAGGGGGATCCTATGGCTACACCTTC
TRBJ2-7,NA,15,TRBD1,TRBV28,CASRTGTGFSYEQYF,TGTGCCAGCAGAACCGGGACAGGGTTTTCCTACGAGCAGTACTTC
TRBJ1-5,NA,13,TRBD1,TRBV30,CAWSSGGGQPQHF,TGTGCCTGGAGTTCAGGGGGCGGTCAGCCCCAGCATTTT
TRBJ2-2,NA,16,TRBD2,TRBV6-2/TRBV6-3,CASSSTTSGRPGELFF,TGTGCCAGCAGTTCCACAACTAGCGGGAGGCCCGGGGAGCTGTTTTTT
TRBJ2-5,NA,18,TRBD2,TRBV24-1,CATSDSVLAGENRETQYF,TGTGCCACCAGTGATTCAGTACTAGCGGGAGAGAACAGGGAGACCCAGTACTTC
TRBJ2-5,NA,13,TRBD1,TRBV5-1,CASSLQGRETQYF,TGCGCCAGCAGCTTACAGGGGCGGGAGACCCAGTACTTC
TRBJ1-2,NA,14,NA,TRBV29-1,CSVETDSWDYGYTF,TGCAGCGTGGAGACCGATAGTTGGGACTATGGCTACACCTTC
TRBJ2-6,NA,17,NA,TRBV6-2/TRBV6-3,CASSTPPVASAPNVLTF,TGTGCCAGCAGTACCCCCCCGGTCGCTAGCGCCCCCAACGTCCTGACTTTC
TRBJ2-2,NA,15,TRBD2,TRBV5-1,CASRGVAGATGELFF,TGCGCCAGCCGCGGGGTAGCGGGGGCCACCGGGGAGCTGTTTTTT
TRBJ1-1,NA,16,TRBD1,TRBV7-9,CASILGGTGGPAEAFF,TGTGCCAGCATCTTAGGGGGGACAGGGGGACCTGCTGAAGCTTTCTTT
TRBJ1-1,NA,13,NA,TRBV6-5,CASSSVMNTEAFF,TGTGCCAGCAGCTCGGTAATGAACACTGAAGCTTTCTTT
TRBJ1-4,NA,13,NA,TRBV12-3/TRBV12-4,CASSFLRNEKLFF,TGTGCCAGCAGTTTCCTCAGAAATGAAAAACTGTTTTTT
TRBJ1-2,NA,13,NA,TRBV30,CACPLGQGLGYTF,TGTGCCTGCCCCCTGGGGCAGGGTCTCGGCTACACCTTC
TRBJ2-7,NA,13,TRBD1,TRBV2,CASTVQGDYEQYF,TGTGCCAGCACCGTCCAGGGGGACTACGAGCAGTACTTC
TRBJ2-6,once,14,NA,TRBV6-5,CASSYLSGANVLTF,TGTGCCAGCAGTTACCTCTCTGGGGCCAACGTCCTGACTTTC
TRBJ1-2,NA,15,NA,TRBV28,CASSFGDRSNYGYTF,TGTGCCAGCAGTTTTGGTGACAGGTCTAACTATGGCTACACCTTC
TRBJ1-1,once,12,NA,TRBV10-3,CAISDSVVEAFF,TGTGCCATCAGCGACAGCGTGGTCGAAGCTTTCTTT
TRBJ1-2,NA,15,NA,TRBV6-2/TRBV6-3,CASSPSVAGAGGYTF,TGTGCCAGCAGTCCCTCCGTTGCGGGGGCGGGAGGCTACACCTTC
TRBJ2-3,NA,14,TRBD1,TRBV19,CASSWDRTRSSQYF,TGTGCCAGTAGTTGGGACAGAACCCGTTCTTCGCAGTATTTT
TRBJ2-7,NA,15,TRBD1,TRBV28,CASSLASTGRYEQYF,TGTGCCAGCAGTTTAGCATCGACAGGGCGCTACGAGCAGTACTTC
TRBJ2-3,NA,15,TRBD2,TRBV29-1,CSVGGLAGQRDTQYF,TGCAGCGTGGGGGGACTAGCGGGTCAAAGAGATACGCAGTATTTT
TRBJ2-7,NA,15,NA,TRBV21-1,CATDDRVEFWYEQYF,TGTGCCACCGATGACAGGGTGGAATTTTGGTACGAGCAGTACTTC
TRBJ2-7,NA,14,TRBD1,TRBV7-2,CASSSRQGAHEQYF,TGTGCCAGCAGCTCCCGACAGGGGGCCCACGAGCAGTACTTC
TRBJ1-2,NA,15,NA,TRBV27,CASSATGTFVYGYTF,TGTGCCAGCAGTGCCACCGGGACATTTGTCTATGGCTACACCTTC
TRBJ2-3,once,19,TRBD2,TRBV11-2,CASSLDPRGGLAGQDTQYF,TGTGCCAGCAGCTTAGATCCAAGGGGGGGACTAGCGGGCCAAGATACGCAGTATTTT
TRBJ1-5,NA,14,NA,TRBV6-5,CASSLEGGNQPQHF,TGTGCCAGCAGCCTGGAGGGTGGCAATCAGCCCCAGCATTTT
TRBJ1-3,NA,15,NA,TRBV9,CASSVEGQLGNTIYF,TGTGCCAGCAGCGTAGAAGGACAGCTTGGAAACACCATATATTTT
TRBJ2-7,NA,12,NA,TRBV7-2,CASSQDRYEQYF,TGTGCCAGCAGCCAAGACAGGTACGAGCAGTACTTC
TRBJ1-1,once,14,NA,TRBV30,CAWSHSHMNTEAFF,TGTGCCTGGAGTCACAGCCACATGAACACTGAAGCTTTCTTT
TRBJ2-5,NA,13,TRBD1,TRBV29-1,CSVRTGRGETQYF,TGCAGCGTTAGGACAGGGCGAGGAGAGACCCAGTACTTC
TRBJ2-2,NA,15,NA,TRBV7-2,CASSNVTGYTGELFF,TGTGCCAGCAGTAATGTGACGGGGTACACCGGGGAGCTGTTTTTT
TRBJ1-6,NA,15,NA,TRBV18,CASSPSGHYNSPLHF,TGTGCCAGCTCACCGTCGGGTCACTATAATTCACCCCTCCACTTT
TRBJ1-1,once,15,NA,TRBV14,CASSQVAGADTEAFF,TGTGCCAGCAGCCAAGTGGCTGGGGCTGACACTGAAGCTTTCTTT
TRBJ1-4,few,15,NA,TRBV5-6,CASSSLPATNEKLFF,TGTGCCAGCAGCAGCCTCCCCGCCACTAATGAAAAACTGTTTTTT
TRBJ1-2,NA,15,TRBD1,TRBV7-9,CASSLVGQGRNGYTF,TGTGCCAGCAGCTTAGTTGGACAGGGGAGGAATGGCTACACCTTC
TRBJ2-1,NA,12,NA,TRBV19,CASSMPPQGQFF,TGTGCCAGTAGTATGCCCCCACAGGGGCAGTTCTTC
TRBJ1-1,NA,12,NA,TRBV2,CASAWGAAEAFF,TGTGCCAGCGCTTGGGGCGCGGCTGAAGCTTTCTTT
TRBJ1-2,NA,14,NA,TRBV5-4,CASRQLPGPWNYTF,TGTGCCAGCAGGCAATTACCGGGTCCTTGGAACTACACCTTC
TRBJ1-5,NA,12,NA,TRBV19,CASSFNNQPQHF,TGTGCCAGTAGTTTCAATAATCAGCCCCAGCATTTT
TRBJ2-3,once,15,NA,TRBV24-1,CATSDRGVSADTQYF,TGTGCCACCAGTGACAGGGGAGTTTCGGCAGATACGCAGTATTTT
TRBJ2-3,NA,14,NA,TRBV10-3,CAISRTTSTDTQYF,TGTGCCATCAGCCGGACTACCAGCACAGATACGCAGTATTTT